These 12 T cell receptor beta chains originate from one sample sequenced in a study of breast tumors, draining lymph nodes, adjacent tissues. Samples came from axillary lymph nodes draining the breast cancer. One entry per CDR3 protein, called by TCRdb with MiXCR from the multiplex PCR reads. In the table there are approximately 180,000 distinct CDR3 sequences, around a third of which are singletons. The sequenced sample was axillary lymph node tissue. The receptors here all came from a female donor with breast cancer. Some clones in this sample may be carry-over from other donors' samples.

The chain has TRBV28 and TRBJ2-2; D is undetermined. V dropped 2 bases and J dropped 6 bases, with 4 bases sitting between them. Germline loops: CDR1 MDHEN, CDR2 SYDVKM. The CDR3 is made up of 12 amino acids. CDR3 residues: CASSLKSGELFF. CDR3 bases: TGTGCCAGCAGTTTAAAATCCGGGGAGCTGTTTTTT.

This clonotype was seen more than once but under ten times. CDR3 coding DNA: TGTGCCAGCAGTCCCCCTCGGGCGGGAGCATTCTTC. Encoded protein: CASSPPRAGAFF. The chain combines TRBV6-5 with TRBJ2-1; TRBD2 matches 7 bases. Looked up from germline, CDR1 is MNHEY and CDR2 is SVGAGI. The CDR3 totals 12 residues. V was clipped by 5 bases and J by 16 bases; unmatched bases: 11.

This clonotype showed up many times. V usage is TRBV29-1 and J usage is TRBJ2-5; D call uncertain. The CDR3 spans 13 residues. Looked up from germline, CDR1 is SQVTM and CDR2 is ANQGSEA. The ends were cut back, 0 bases at V and 6 bases at J, with 11 bases in the middle. The CDR3 loop is CSVEDPGMKTQYF. The DNA of the CDR3 is TGCAGCGTTGAAGATCCTGGTATGAAGACCCAGTACTTC.

This clonotype was observed many times. This chain connects TRBV5-5 to TRBJ1-5; 10 bases are shared with TRBD1. Germline V gene sequence: CDR1 SGHKS, CDR2 YYEKEE (reference sequence). With 0 bases clipped from V and 7 bases from J, the junction kept 7 bases outside the gene matches. The length of the CDR3 is 16 residues. CDR3 DNA: TGTGCCAGCAGCTTGGGGGACAGGGGAGCGGGACAGCCCCAGCATTTT. As protein: CASSLGDRGAGQPQHF.

This clonotype has just a few counts. This may stem from a read error, because a much larger clone lies one nucleotide away. The chain couples TRBV6-5 to TRBJ2-7; a weak D match, TRBD2 (5 bases). V was shortened by 5 bases and J by 7 bases, with 15 bases between the two germline ends. The CDR3 totals 13 residues. CDR1 MNHEY and CDR2 SVGAGI come from the germline V gene. CDR3 in DNA: TGTGCCAGCAGTCATGTGGTAACGGGGGAGCAGTACTTC. It codes for CASSHVVTGEQYF.

Details on this clonotype: Likely a read error: the CDR3 ends without its conserved phenylalanine or tryptophan. The chain is built from TRBV5-1 and TRBJ1-1; TRBD1 agrees at 8 bases. The CDR3 contains 16 residues. The V segment lost 0 bases and the J segment 1 base; nucleotides outside the gene matches: 5. The V gene's germline CDR1 is SGHRS and CDR2 YFSETQ. In DNA form, the CDR3 reads TGCGCCAGCAGCTTGGGTCAGGGGGCTGGGAACACTGAAGCTTTCTTG. Its translation: CASSLGQGAGNTEAFL.

This clonotype was recorded at least ten times. The chain couples TRBV28 to TRBJ2-6; D is possibly TRBD1 (5 bases). V shed 4 bases and J shed 0 bases, with 7 bases lying between them. The CDR3 is 15 residues long. Germline assignment: CDR1 MDHEN and CDR2 SYDVKM. The CDR3 DNA is TGTGCCAGCAGTTCGACAGTCTCTGGGGCCAACGTCCTGACTTTC. The encoded protein is CASSSTVSGANVLTF.

This clonotype has only one observation. A read error may explain this, as a much larger clone is one base away. The genes are TRBV12-3 or TRBV12-4 and TRBJ2-4, with 7 bases lining up with TRBD2. The CDR3 sequence is 14 residues long. In nucleotides, the CDR3 is TGTGCTAGTTTAAGGGGAGGGGCGGGGTACATTCAGTACTTC. This sequence encodes CASLRGGAGYIQYF.

This clonotype was observed at least ten times. The chain uses TRBV12-3 or TRBV12-4 and TRBJ1-4; D is undetermined. Trimming pared 3 bases from V and 4 bases from J, leaving 3 bases between. The CDR3 extends over 12 amino acids. The CDR3 sequence is CASSFVNEKLFF. DNA of the CDR3: TGTGCCAGCAGTTTCGTTAATGAAAAACTGTTTTTT.

This clonotype came up many times. V usage is TRBV6-5 and J usage is TRBJ2-1; 10 nucleotides agree with TRBD2. Germline-derived CDR1 and CDR2 are MNHEY and SVGAGI. After removal of 6 bases from V and 7 bases from J, the junction contained 12 bases not matched to a gene. The CDR3 is 16 amino acids. For the CDR3, the DNA is TGTGCCAGCAGCTCCGGGCCTCCTAGCGGGGGAAATGAGCAGTTCTTC. Amino acids: CASSSGPPSGGNEQFF.

As to this clonotype: This may be a read error, as it is one base from a much larger clone. The V call is TRBV18, the J call TRBJ2-5; D gene unclear. Germline V gives CDR1 KGHSH, CDR2 LQKENI. The CDR3 extends over 14 amino acids. The CDR3 sequence is CVSSPLLGKETQYF. The CDR3 DNA sequence: TGTGTCAGCTCACCACTGTTGGGGAAAGAGACCCAGTACTTC.

The chain carries TRBV7-8 and TRBJ1-4, with 7 bases that match TRBD1. The CDR3 runs to 13 residues. Germline V lookup: CDR1 SGHVS, CDR2 FQNEAQ. After removal of 4 bases from V and 8 bases from J, the junction contained 4 bases not matched to a gene. CDR3 sequence: CASSYGTVEKLFF. CDR3 nucleotides: TGTGCCAGCAGCTACGGGACAGTCGAAAAACTGTTTTTT.